This T cell receptor (beta chain) was sequenced in a study of OX40 agonist ivuxolimab in advanced cancers. Study-wide context: Ivuxolimab, which targeted the costimulatory receptor OX40 (CD134), was an agonistic, fully human IgG2 monoclonal antibody. Partial responses were achieved by three dose-escalation patients, of whom one had hepatocellular carcinoma and two had cutaneous melanoma. A male proportion of almost 85% and a mean age of 60 years, ranging from 23 to 79, were recorded for the dose-escalation cohort. Intravenous ivuxolimab was administered to patients every 2 weeks at six dose levels: 0.01, 0.1, 0.3, 1.5, 3 and 10 mg/kg. The paper describes the monotherapy dose-escalation part (N = 52 patients) of the phase I trial of ivuxolimab. The purpose of peripheral TCRbeta sequencing was to test whether ivuxolimab changed TCR sequence diversity and led to clonal T-cell expansion. Prior anti-PD-1, anti-PD-L1 or anti-CTLA-4 therapy was permitted, and 35% to 40% of dose-escalation patients had received checkpoint inhibitors. Among the roughly 52 dose-escalation patients, some 20 had hepatocellular carcinoma, 15 or so melanoma, 9 renal cell carcinoma and 9 head and neck cancer. Overall study outcomes, separate from this receptor: Clonal expansion of both CD4+ and CD8+ blood T cells was observed from baseline to week 6 at doses 0.1 to 3.0 mg/kg. Which antigens the clonally expanded peripheral T cells were specific for was not determined. In the 0.1-3.0 mg/kg groups, partial responders were among the patients with the lowest normalized peripheral clonal expansion, particularly in CD8+ T cells. Low levels of normalized T-cell clonal expansion were also seen in some patients who did not respond. After ivuxolimab, more expanded clones were found on average in CD8+ T cells than in CD4+ T cells.

For sequencing of the TCRbeta CDR3 region, genomic DNA was extracted from the sorted cells. TCRbeta CDR3 regions were sequenced using the immunoSEQ Assay. TCRdb holds this immuneACCESS table with in-frame rearrangements only. Some clones are missing; in checked studies, unresolved V genes explain under half, and the rest has no known cause. For this sample the table gives 70,000 to 80,000 clones, of which approximately 91% were detected only once. The ten largest clones take up roughly 0.38% of the sample. The trial excluded patients who had a history of autoimmune disease or were on systemic immunosuppression. Peripheral blood for TCR sequencing was drawn from every dose cohort at baseline, at cycle 4 day 1 and at cycle 7 day 1. Samples were obtained from an open-label, multicenter, first-in-human phase I dose-escalation trial of ivuxolimab. Adults with locally advanced or metastatic head and neck squamous cell, hepatocellular, melanoma or renal cell carcinoma were enrolled in the trial. Before TCR sequencing, CD4+ T cells and CD8+ T cells were sorted from peripheral blood as separate populations.

About this clone itself: Its antigen target is currently unknown. No base-level quality is on record; no much larger clone is a single base apart.

This clonotype was obtained from an adult with an advanced solid tumor such as melanoma, head and neck, liver or kidney cancer. Source: CD4+ or CD8+ T cells sorted from blood, taken in a trial of the OX40 agonist ivuxolimab.

The CDR3 corresponds to CASGPRDRAGGNTIYF. Read as DNA, the sequence is TGCGCCAGCGGACCACGAGACAGGGCTGGAGGAAACACCATATATTTT. The chain was built from TRBV10-2 and TRBJ1-3; 7 bases in the middle match TRBD1. Its CDR3 holds 16 amino acids, cysteine through phenylalanine. Only the CDR3 portion is preserved as DNA: 48 bases, with reading frame beginning at the first base. CDR1 and CDR2 (WSHSY, SAAADI) derive from the germline V gene. The germline V and J ends show losses of 8 bases and 4 bases respectively, and no gene match explains 14 bases of the junction.